Presented here are 16 T cell receptor beta chains from one specimen sequenced in a study of cytomegalovirus exposure and HLA in healthy donors. Amplification used 60 Vbeta primers and 13 Jbeta primers. The protocol was immunoSEQ multiplex PCR, while the TCRdb copy is restricted to in-frame clones and leaves out a portion. The sample has 60,000 or so clones; about four fifths are singletons. Sequencing input: PBMCs. Receptor source: a man between 35 and 55 years old in good health and CMV-seronegative.

This clone has a single count. V and J are TRBV5-1 and TRBJ1-6; D uncertain. This CDR3 is built from 21 residues. Between the trimmed V and J ends, which lost 1 base and 5 bases, there was a span of 28 bases. The V gene's germline CDR1 is SGHRS and CDR2 YFSETQ. The CDR3 protein is CASSLFYRTPGVEAHNSPLHF. CDR3 DNA: TGCGCCAGCAGCTTGTTTTACCGAACCCCTGGAGTAGAGGCTCATAATTCACCCCTCCACTTT.

The chain employs TRBV28 and TRBJ2-7; 12 bases fit TRBD2. Germline loops: CDR1 MDHEN, CDR2 SYDVKM. The CDR3 runs 15 residues. V gave up 5 bases and J gave up 0 bases; unmatched junction bases: 2. The CDR3 reads CASSTSGGLSYEQYV. Written as DNA, the CDR3 is TGTGCCAGCAGTACTAGCGGGGGGCTCTCCTACGAGCAGTACGTC.

The J gene is TRBJ1-6, the V gene TRBV30, with unresolved D. The CDR3 is made up of 13 amino acids. Germline V gene data show CDR1 as GTSNPN and CDR2 as SVGIG (reference sequence). The V gene lost 1 base and the J gene lost 4 bases, with 5 bases spanning the gap. The CDR3 DNA reads as TGTGCCTGGAGTGGCCAGTATAATTCACCCCTCCACTTT. Protein sequence: CAWSGQYNSPLHF.

This sequence joins TRBV19 and TRBJ2-5; D possibly corresponds to TRBD1 (5 bases). V lost 1 base to trimming and J lost 1 base, with 13 bases between them. The CDR3 has 16 residues. CDR1 and CDR2 from the germline V gene are LNHDA and SQIVND (reference sequence). The CDR3 loop is CASSIGQGPLQETQYF. In DNA form, the CDR3 reads TGTGCCAGTAGTATAGGGCAGGGCCCCCTCCAAGAGACCCAGTACTTC.

The rearrangement uses TRBV10-3 and TRBJ2-4, with 9 bases lining up with TRBD2. The germline CDR1 and CDR2 sequences are ENHRY and SYGVKD. This CDR3 is 16 amino acids long. Trimming at V came to 3 bases and at J to 2 bases, leaving 5 bases not matched to a gene. The chain's CDR3 is CAISDISGGTKNIQYF. Here the CDR3 DNA reads TGTGCCATCAGTGACATAAGCGGGGGGACCAAAAACATTCAGTACTTC.

V is TRBV30 and J is TRBJ1-4, with a tentative D call TRBD1 (5 bases). The V end lost 2 bases, the J end lost 7 bases, and 14 bases lay between the germline ends. The CDR3 is 14 amino acids. Germline V gene data show CDR1 as GTSNPN and CDR2 as SVGIG (reference sequence). The CDR3 DNA reads as TGTGCCTGGAGTTTGGGGGGGAGAGGTGAAAAACTGTTTTTT. As protein: CAWSLGGRGEKLFF.

The rearrangement joins TRBV14 to TRBJ2-7; a weak D match, TRBD1 (5 bases). CDR1 and CDR2 from the germline V gene are SGHDN and FVKESK. V lost 3 bases and J 8 bases, leaving 11 bases between the germline ends. The CDR3 consists of 12 residues. The CDR3, as DNA: TGTGCCAGCAGCCATACAGGATCCCAGCAGTACTTC. Protein product: CASSHTGSQQYF.

This clone appeared a single time. The chain recombines TRBV15 with TRBJ2-1, with D possibly matching TRBD2 (6 bases). Germline CDR1 LNHNV, CDR2 YYDKDF (reference sequence). V dropped 3 bases and J dropped 4 bases, with 22 bases sitting between them. The CDR3 contains 18 residues. Here the CDR3 DNA reads TGTGCCACCAGCAGCCTCAGATCGGTAGCGGACCTATACAATGAGCAGTTCTTC. The encoded protein is CATSSLRSVADLYNEQFF.

The chain couples TRBV6-1 to TRBJ2-5, with 7 bases lining up with TRBD1. There are 13 residues in the CDR3. J lost 7 bases, V lost 4 bases, and 6 bases had no gene match. The germline gives CDR1 MNHNS, CDR2 SASEGT. CDR3 amino acids: CASSGLGQPTQYF. CDR3 sequence (DNA): TGTGCCAGCAGTGGCTTGGGACAGCCGACCCAGTACTTC.

J is TRBJ1-4 and V is TRBV19, with D possibly being TRBD1 (5 bases). The CDR3 has 16 amino acids. The germline gives CDR1 LNHDA, CDR2 SQIVND (reference sequence). Trimming left V 3 bases short and J 3 bases short, with 14 bases between. For the CDR3, the DNA is TGTGCCAGTAGTATGACCTCCGGGACTTCTAATGAAAAACTGTTTTTT. Residues: CASSMTSGTSNEKLFF.

J is TRBJ2-7 and V is TRBV21-1; the table's D call, TRBD2, has no DNA check behind it. TRBV21-1 represents a pseudogene. This CDR3 region has 18 residues. In DNA form, the CDR3 reads TGTGCCAGCAGCAAAGATATTAGGACGGGGGAAGGTCGGATCGAGCAGTACGTC. Amino acid sequence: CASSKDIRTGEGRIEQYV.

V gene TRBV5-4 combines with J gene TRBJ1-6; 7 bases line up with TRBD1. The CDR3 has 16 amino acids. The junction had 10 bases not matched to a gene; V was cut back by 4 bases and J by 6 bases. Germline values: CDR1 SGHNT, CDR2 YYREEE (reference sequence). The CDR3 sequence: CASSPDRFFGNSPLHF. The CDR3 nucleotides read TGTGCCAGCAGCCCGGACAGGTTTTTTGGTAATTCACCCCTCCACTTT.

The chain combines TRBV18 with TRBJ2-5; TRBD1 matches at 7 bases. CDR1 is KGHSH and CDR2 is LQKENI in the germline V gene. The CDR3 is 13 residues long. The V gene end was trimmed by 5 bases and the J gene end by 2 bases; junction bases not matched to a gene: 2. The CDR3: CASSKGQQETQYF. CDR3 DNA: TGTGCCAGCTCAAAGGGACAGCAAGAGACCCAGTACTTC.

This sequence joins TRBV2 and TRBJ2-7, with D possibly matching TRBD1 (6 bases). Germline V gene data show CDR1 as SNHLY and CDR2 as FYNNEI. The CDR3 extends over 13 amino acids. V dropped 6 bases and J dropped 0 bases, with 9 bases sitting between them. This chain's CDR3 is CASRADSSYEQYV. In DNA, the CDR3 is TGTGCCAGCAGGGCGGACAGCTCCTACGAGCAGTACGTC.

This rearrangement joins TRBV27 to TRBJ2-3; the match to TRBD2 covers 7 bases. Looked up from germline, CDR1 is MNHEY and CDR2 is SMNVEV (reference sequence). This CDR3 has 15 residues. V shed 8 bases, J shed 0 bases, and the junction held 8 bases outside the gene matches. CDR3: CASFPRRGSTDTQYF. For the CDR3, the DNA is TGTGCCAGCTTCCCCCGGCGGGGGAGCACAGATACGCAGTATTTT.

This clone was counted once. The chain combines TRBV7-9 with TRBJ2-1; a possible D gene is TRBD1 (6 bases). The CDR3 extends over 16 amino acids. Trimming pared 5 bases from V and 0 bases from J, leaving 14 bases between. Germline lookup yields CDR1 SEHNR and CDR2 FQNEAQ (reference sequence). CDR3 region: CASSPLDSSSYNEQFF. The CDR3 DNA follows: TGTGCCAGCAGCCCACTGGACAGCAGCTCCTACAATGAGCAGTTCTTC.